This TCR beta chain was recovered during a study of cytomegalovirus exposure and HLA in healthy donors. Some clones are missing from TCRdb's copy, which holds only in-frame ones; the method was immunoSEQ multiplex PCR. There are fewer than 250,000 clones in the sample; more than 70% occur only once, and more than 1.1% lies in the top ten. This clone has just one count. The CDR3 is made up of 16 amino acids. With 5 bases clipped from V and 6 bases from J, the junction kept 10 bases outside the gene matches. Germline lookup yields CDR1 MDHEN and CDR2 SYDVKM. The material sequenced was PBMCs. The rearrangement links TRBV28 to TRBJ2-2; 9 nucleotides align to TRBD2. The sequence came from a woman aged 18-30 years in good health and CMV-seronegative. The CDR3 here is CASSPSKGLASGELFF. The CDR3 bases are TGTGCCAGCAGTCCGTCAAAGGGACTAGCTTCCGGGGAGCTGTTTTTT.